These 31 T cell receptor beta chains were all obtained from the same sample, sequenced in a study of technical replicates of blood from several donors. Produced via immunoSEQ multiplex PCR; TCRdb's table is partial and in-frame only. Found here are about 83,000 clones, approximately 90% of them singletons; the top ten hold 0.25% to 0.3%. The sample taken for sequencing was T cells isolated from PBMCs. The source is a human donor in good health.

V usage is TRBV4-1 and J usage is TRBJ2-1, with 8 nucleotides matching TRBD1. CDR3 length: 18 residues. Per the germline V gene, CDR1 is MGHRA and CDR2 is YSYEKL. Unmatched junction bases numbered 14, after V lost 5 bases and J lost 2 bases. The CDR3 DNA reads TGCGCCAGCAGCACTCGACAGGGGTCGGCGATTACCTACAATGAGCAGTTCTTC. Translating it yields CASSTRQGSAITYNEQFF.

The J gene is TRBJ2-7, the V gene TRBV4-1; 9 bases agree with TRBD1. The V gene end was trimmed by 2 bases and the J gene end by 3 bases; junction bases not matched to a gene: 14. This CDR3 region has 18 residues. The germline V gene has CDR1 MGHRA and CDR2 YSYEKL. Here the CDR3 reads CASSQRDEGQGHHYEQYF. The CDR3 nucleotides read TGCGCCAGCAGCCAACGGGATGAGGGACAGGGCCACCACTACGAGCAGTACTTC.

The CDR3 DNA is TGTGCCAGCACCAACGTAGCGGGGGGGAAAGAGACCCAGTACTTC. It encodes CASTNVAGGKETQYF. The chain joins TRBV28 to TRBJ2-5, with 11 bases fitting TRBD2. Germline V lookup: CDR1 MDHEN, CDR2 SYDVKM. Germline trimming cut 7 bases from V and 3 bases from J; bases unmatched to any gene: 7. The CDR3 consists of 15 residues. The whole variable domain, remainder taken from reference TRBV28 and TRBJ2-5, is DVKVTQSSRYLVKRTGEKVFLECVQDMDHENMFWYRQDPGLGLRLIYFSYDVKMKEKGDIPEGYSVSREKKERFSLILESASTNQTSMYLCASTNVAGGKETQYFGPGTRLLVL.

The chain combines TRBV6-1 with TRBJ2-5, with a possible D match to TRBD1 (6 bases). This CDR3 is built from 13 residues. Between the trimmed V and J ends, which lost 8 bases and 7 bases, there was a span of 17 bases. Germline CDR1 is MNHNS and CDR2 is SASEGT. In DNA form, the CDR3 reads TGTGCCAGCGGCCTGGTCGAGGGGGTGACCCAGTACTTC. Translation: CASGLVEGVTQYF.

The rearrangement joins TRBV5-4 to TRBJ2-3; D might be TRBD2 (7 bases). CDR3 size: 14 residues. Trimming took 3 bases from V and 4 from J, leaving 12 bases between them. The germline V gene has CDR1 SGHNT and CDR2 YYREEE (reference sequence). CDR3 DNA sequence: TGTGCCAGCAGCTGGGGGGGCCCGGCAGATACGCAGTATTTT. This encodes CASSWGGPADTQYF.

The chain combines TRBV29-1 with TRBJ2-7; no clear D. V gave up 4 bases and J gave up 0 bases, with 10 bases separating them. The CDR3 is 13 amino acids. Looked up from germline, CDR1 is SQVTM and CDR2 is ANQGSEA. The CDR3 spells CSVGVGRSYEQYF. Here the CDR3 DNA reads TGCAGCGTTGGAGTTGGGCGCTCCTACGAGCAGTACTTC.

V usage is TRBV5-6 and J usage is TRBJ1-1; D is uncertain. CDR3 length equals 11 residues. V was shortened by 2 bases and J by 5 bases, with 4 bases between the two germline ends. Per germline, CDR1 SGHDT and CDR2 YYEEEE. In nucleotides, the CDR3 is TGTGCCAGCAGCTTTCGGACTGAAGCTTTCTTT. Amino acid sequence: CASSFRTEAFF.

The chain carries TRBV10-1 and TRBJ2-1; 12 nucleotides match TRBD2. V lost 6 bases, J lost 8 bases, and 8 bases stayed unmatched. The CDR3 runs 15 residues. Looked up from germline, CDR1 is WNHNN and CDR2 is SYGVQD (reference sequence). CDR3 sequence reads: CASSDGLAGLDEQFF. For the CDR3, the DNA is TGCGCCAGCAGCGACGGACTAGCGGGGCTCGATGAGCAGTTCTTC.

This chain connects TRBV19 to TRBJ2-4, with 15 bases identical to TRBD2. The CDR3 loop spans 19 amino acids. The germline V gene encodes CDR1 LNHDA and CDR2 SQIVND (reference sequence). V was clipped by 3 bases and J by 9 bases; unmatched bases: 15. The CDR3, as DNA: TGTGCCAGTAGTATCGGGGCGCCCAGGACTAGCGGGGGGGCCACCATTCAGTACTTC. Protein product: CASSIGAPRTSGGATIQYF.

This clone is a singleton in its sample. The J gene is TRBJ2-7, the V gene TRBV5-1; D possibly corresponds to TRBD2 (6 bases). The CDR3 loop spans 14 amino acids. Germline lookup yields CDR1 SGHRS and CDR2 YFSETQ. The germline V and J ends were trimmed by 6 bases and 1 base, with 14 bases remaining between them. The CDR3 reads CASKEEGGSYEQYF. In DNA, the CDR3 is TGCGCCAGCAAGGAGGAGGGAGGTTCCTACGAGCAGTACTTC.

The rearrangement uses TRBV11-2 and TRBJ2-2; 7 positions agree with TRBD1. V lost 4 bases, J lost 0 bases, and 8 bases stayed unmatched. The CDR3 is made up of 17 amino acids. The germline V gene has CDR1 SGHAT and CDR2 FQNNGV. The CDR3 loop reads CASSYYGTVSNTGELFF. The CDR3 bases are TGTGCCAGCAGCTACTACGGGACAGTATCGAACACCGGGGAGCTGTTTTTT.

Only one count was recorded for this clone. V gene TRBV7-8 combines with J gene TRBJ2-3; TRBD2 matches 9 bases. With V trimmed by 0 bases and J by 1 base, 2 bases remained unmatched. The CDR3 runs 16 residues. Looked up from germline, CDR1 is SGHVS and CDR2 is FQNEAQ. Here the CDR3 DNA reads TGTGCCAGCAGCTTAGCGCTAGCGGGGCGCACAGATACGCAGTATTTT. Residues: CASSLALAGRTDTQYF.

This chain uses TRBV19 with TRBJ1-3, with D possibly matching TRBD1 (6 bases). The germline gives CDR1 LNHDA, CDR2 SQIVND (reference sequence). The CDR3 spans 15 residues. Trimming took 2 bases from V and 0 from J, leaving 8 bases between them. The CDR3 DNA follows: TGTGCCAGTAGTATATCGGACAGCTCTGGAAACACCATATATTTT. Translated: CASSISDSSGNTIYF.

The chain couples TRBV4-1 to TRBJ1-5; D gene uncertain. The CDR3 runs 15 residues. Germline V gives CDR1 MGHRA, CDR2 YSYEKL. Deletions cut 1 base from V and 2 bases from J, with 9 bases between. Written as DNA, the CDR3 is TGCGCCAGCAGCCAAGTAGGCAGGCGCAATCAGCCCCAGCATTTT. This gives the protein CASSQVGRRNQPQHF.

This clone was counted a single time. The chain links TRBV27 to TRBJ2-1; 7 bases fit TRBD1. The germline CDR1 and CDR2 sequences are MNHEY and SMNVEV (reference sequence). CDR3 size: 14 residues. Germline trimming cut 4 bases from V and 7 bases from J; bases unmatched to any gene: 7. CDR3 sequence reads: CASSSDRIVNEQFF. CDR3 in DNA: TGTGCCAGCAGTTCGGACAGGATCGTAAATGAGCAGTTCTTC.

This chain connects TRBV30 to TRBJ2-2; a weak D match, TRBD2 (5 bases). The CDR3 sequence is 13 residues long. Germline loops: CDR1 GTSNPN, CDR2 SVGIG (reference sequence). Trimming cost V 2 bases and J 1 base, with 5 bases left between them. Here the CDR3 DNA reads TGTGCCTGGAGTCGGGGGAACACCGGGGAGCTGTTTTTT. Translation: CAWSRGNTGELFF.

J is TRBJ2-5 and V is TRBV2; 11 nucleotides agree with TRBD2. V was pared by 0 bases and J by 2 bases, with 14 bases of the junction left unmatched. This CDR3 region has 20 residues. CDR1 is SNHLY, CDR2 FYNNEI, per germline. The CDR3 protein is CASSEALLAGGRGFQETQYF. The CDR3 DNA sequence: TGTGCCAGCAGTGAAGCGCTCCTAGCGGGAGGAAGGGGGTTTCAAGAGACCCAGTACTTC. Full variable domain (missing parts from reference TRBV2 and TRBJ2-5): EPEVTQTPSHQVTQMGQEVILRCVPISNHLYFYWYRQILGQKVEFLVSFYNNEISEKSEIFDDQFSVERPDGSNFTLKIRSTKLEDSAMYFCASSEALLAGGRGFQETQYFGPGTRLLVL.

The chain couples TRBV21-1 to TRBJ2-2; the table's D gene call, TRBD1, was not cross checked with the DNA. TRBV21-1 is tagged as a pseudogene. There are 12 residues in the CDR3. CDR3: CASGLINGELFF. In DNA form, the CDR3 reads TGTGCCAGCGGCCTTATAAACGGGGAGCTGTTTTTT.

This clone was counted only a few times. The rearrangement uses TRBV5-1 and TRBJ2-1, with a weak D call TRBD1 (6 bases). This CDR3 region has 16 residues. Germline V CDR1 and CDR2: SGHRS, YFSETQ. V lost 0 bases and J lost 1, with 11 bases in between. The CDR3 DNA reads TGCGCCAGCAGCTTGGAGACAGGCCATTCCTACAATGAGCAGTTCTTC. Protein sequence: CASSLETGHSYNEQFF. Looking up the rest from reference TRBV5-1 and TRBJ2-1 gives the full variable domain: KAGVTQTPRYLIKTRGQQVTLSCSPISGHRSVSWYQQTPGQGLQFLFEYFSETQRNKGNFPGRFSGRQFSNSRSEMNVSTLELGDSALYLCASSLETGHSYNEQFFGPGTRLTVL.

The chain joins TRBV10-1 to TRBJ2-7, with a weak D call TRBD2 (5 bases). The V gene's germline CDR1 is WNHNN and CDR2 SYGVQD (reference sequence). The CDR3 is 13 residues long. The V and J ends lost 6 bases and 3 bases respectively, with 12 bases between them. CDR3 DNA sequence: TGCGCCAGCAGCGTAGCGACCCACTACGAGCAGTACTTC. Protein sequence: CASSVATHYEQYF.

This sequence joins TRBV7-7 and TRBJ2-5, with a tentative D call TRBD1 (5 bases). The CDR3 has 14 residues. Germline CDR1 reads SSHAT; CDR2 reads FNYEAQ (reference sequence). Trimming stripped 5 bases from V and 1 base from J, with 11 bases between. The CDR3 nucleotides are TGTGCCAGCAGCCGAAGACAGAGCCAAGAGACCCAGTACTTC. It codes for CASSRRQSQETQYF. Supplemented by reference TRBV7-7 and TRBJ2-5, the full variable domain reads GAGVSQSPRYKVTKRGQDVTLRCDPISSHATLYWYQQALGQGPEFLTYFNYEAQPDKSGLPSDRFSAERPEGSISTLTIQRTEQRDSAMYRCASSRRQSQETQYFGPGTRLLVL.

The CDR3 spells CASSLGLAGGPTLTF. The CDR3 region has the DNA TGTGCCAGCAGCTTAGGACTAGCGGGGGGCCCCACCCTGACTTTC. The rearrangement joins TRBV5-4 to TRBJ2-6, with TRBD2 matching 14 bases. V lost 2 bases and J lost 15; bases outside the gene matches: 7. CDR1 and CDR2 (germline): SGHNT, YYREEE (reference sequence). This CDR3 contains 15 residues.

CDR3 DNA: TGTGCCTGGTATCCCAGGTACTTGAACACTGAAGCTTTCTTT. It specifies CAWYPRYLNTEAFF. This chain joins TRBV30 and TRBJ1-1, with unresolved D. The V and J ends lost 5 bases and 0 bases respectively, with 13 bases between them. The CDR3 length is 14 residues. From germline, CDR1 is GTSNPN and CDR2 SVGIG (reference sequence).

The V and J genes are TRBV29-1 and TRBJ2-3; 8 bases are shared with TRBD2. CDR3 length: 15 residues. J gave up 4 bases and V 6 bases, and 12 bases lay outside the gene matches. In germline, CDR1 is SQVTM, CDR2 ANQGSEA. In DNA form, the CDR3 reads TGCAGCGTAGCTAGGGGGACTAGGTGGCCAGATACGCAGTATTTT. Its protein is CSVARGTRWPDTQYF.

The chain recombines TRBV6-4 with TRBJ2-3; TRBD2 matches at 7 bases. Germline lookup yields CDR1 MRHNA and CDR2 SNTAGT. Germline trimming cut 6 bases from V and 4 bases from J; bases unmatched to any gene: 7. This CDR3 comprises 14 residues. CDR3 coding DNA: TGTGCCAGCAGCGGACTAGGTCGGTCAGATACGCAGTATTTT. This codes for CASSGLGRSDTQYF.

The chain carries TRBV10-2 and TRBJ1-2; D not certain. Looked up from germline, CDR1 is WSHSY and CDR2 is SAAADI. This CDR3 is built from 13 residues. With 1 base removed from V and 5 bases from J, the gap between germline ends came to 8 bases. In DNA form, the CDR3 reads TGCGCCAGCAGTGAGTTAGGAGGATATGGCTACACCTTC. This gives the protein CASSELGGYGYTF.

The rearrangement uses TRBV5-6 and TRBJ2-1; D not certain. Germline-derived CDR1 and CDR2 are SGHDT and YYEEEE. V was pared by 4 bases and J by 0 bases, with 11 bases between. The CDR3 is made up of 15 amino acids. The CDR3 bases are TGTGCCAGCAGCGCCCGTAGGAGCTCCTACAATGAGCAGTTCTTC. It codes for CASSARRSSYNEQFF.

V is TRBV11-2 and J is TRBJ1-1; D call uncertain. CDR3 length equals 14 residues. Per germline, CDR1 SGHAT and CDR2 FQNNGV. Trimming cost V 0 bases and J 2 bases, with 7 bases left between them. CDR3 DNA sequence: TGTGCCAGCAGCTTAGATGAGGGAAACACTGAAGCTTTCTTT. Its protein product is CASSLDEGNTEAFF.

This chain links TRBV6-5 with TRBJ2-1; D perhaps matches TRBD2 (6 bases). The CDR3 extends over 13 amino acids. CDR1 and CDR2 (germline): MNHEY, SVGAGI. V was pared by 3 bases and J by 9 bases, with 12 bases between. The chain's CDR3 is CASSYSGRSEQFF. The CDR3 region has the DNA TGTGCCAGCAGTTATTCAGGGAGGTCTGAGCAGTTCTTC.

Only one count was recorded for this clone. J is TRBJ1-4 and V is TRBV27; 7 nucleotides agree with TRBD1. J was trimmed by 10 bases and V by 4 bases; bases with no gene match: 9. From germline, CDR1 is MNHEY and CDR2 SMNVEV (reference sequence). The CDR3 sequence is 14 residues long. DNA for the CDR3: TGTGCCAGCAGTTCGGCAGGCCCAGGGGGAAAACTGTTTTTT. Translating it yields CASSSAGPGGKLFF.

The rearrangement uses TRBV5-1 and TRBJ2-5, with 9 bases lining up with TRBD1. This CDR3 spans 14 amino acids. CDR1 and CDR2 from the germline V gene are SGHRS and YFSETQ. V lost 4 bases to trimming and J lost 3 bases; unmatched junction nucleotides: 4. CDR3 coding DNA: TGCGCCAGCAGCGTACAGGGGGCGGAAGAGACCCAGTACTTC. Its translation: CASSVQGAEETQYF.